These 20 T cell receptor beta chains were all obtained from the same sample, sequenced in a study of cytomegalovirus exposure and HLA in healthy donors. Measured with immunoSEQ multiplex PCR; TCRdb has only the in-frame clones, and not every one. The sample carries a few hundred thousand clones, nearly 90% recorded once. Input material: PBMCs. All receptors derive from a woman aged 18 to 35 in good health and CMV-seronegative.

The CDR3 loop is CASSDLGGTQYF. The CDR3 DNA sequence: TGCGCCAGCAGCGATCTGGGGGGGACCCAGTACTTC. The gene calls are TRBV4-1 and TRBJ2-5; maybe TRBD2 (6 bases). Germline-derived CDR1 and CDR2 are MGHRA and YSYEKL. The CDR3 spans 12 residues. The ends were cut back, 5 bases at V and 7 bases at J, with 11 bases in the middle.

The chain joins TRBV29-1 to TRBJ2-5, with D maybe TRBD2 (7 bases). The germline V gene encodes CDR1 SQVTM and CDR2 ANQGSEA. The CDR3 extends over 13 amino acids. The ends were cut back, 4 bases at V and 2 bases at J, with 11 bases in the middle. The CDR3 DNA reads as TGCAGCGTTGCGGCGGGGGCTCAAGAGACCCAGTACTTC. Amino acids: CSVAAGAQETQYF.

V gene TRBV30 combines with J gene TRBJ1-1; the D gene is possibly TRBD1 (5 bases). Germline V gene data show CDR1 as GTSNPN and CDR2 as SVGIG (reference sequence). V was clipped by 4 bases and J by 4 bases, with 13 bases between them. The CDR3 extends over 13 amino acids. CDR3 in DNA: TGTGCCTGGACCTCACGGGGGTTCACTGAAGCTTTCTTT. Its translation: CAWTSRGFTEAFF.

J is TRBJ2-3 and V is TRBV9; maybe TRBD2 (6 bases). Germline V CDR1 and CDR2: SGDLS, YYNGEE. V dropped 0 bases and J dropped 3 bases, with 17 bases sitting between them. The CDR3 sequence is 17 residues long. The CDR3 loop reads CASSVGVGTAGTDTQYF. CDR3 DNA sequence: TGTGCCAGCAGCGTAGGAGTGGGCACGGCGGGGACAGATACGCAGTATTTT. Using reference TRBV9 and TRBJ2-3 for the parts outside the CDR3, the full variable domain is DSGVTQTPKHLITATGQRVTLRCSPRSGDLSVYWYQQSLDQGLQFLIQYYNGEERAKGNILERFSAQQFPDLHSELNLSSLELGDSALYFCASSVGVGTAGTDTQYFGPGTRLTVL.

This clone has a single count. This CDR3 reads CASSSNRQGGFYGYTF. DNA for the CDR3: TGCGCCAGCAGCTCCAATAGACAGGGTGGCTTCTATGGCTACACCTTC. The rearrangement joins TRBV5-1 to TRBJ1-2; 7 bases are a match to TRBD1. Germline CDR1 SGHRS, CDR2 YFSETQ. V was clipped by 3 bases and J by 4 bases; unmatched bases: 12. This CDR3 is built from 16 residues.

J is TRBJ1-5 and V is TRBV5-6; no clear D gene. The ends were cut back, 3 bases at V and 5 bases at J, with 9 bases in the middle. Germline CDR1 and CDR2: SGHDT and YYEEEE. The CDR3 covers 13 residues. The CDR3 loop is CASSSGAYQPQHF. The CDR3, as DNA: TGTGCCAGCAGCTCGGGAGCTTATCAGCCCCAGCATTTT.

Remarks on this clone: The sample holds other DNA sequences that translate to the same CDR3. V and J are TRBV5-6 and TRBJ2-7; 11 bases agree with TRBD1. This CDR3 is built from 14 residues. Germline V CDR1 and CDR2: SGHDT, YYEEEE. V lost 3 bases, J lost 2 bases, and 1 base stayed unmatched. The CDR3 sequence is CASSSGQGAYEQYF. The CDR3 DNA reads TGTGCCAGCAGCTCGGGACAGGGGGCCTACGAGCAGTACTTC.

The chain combines TRBV19 with TRBJ1-1; 9 positions agree with TRBD1. The germline V gene encodes CDR1 LNHDA and CDR2 SQIVND (reference sequence). After removal of 7 bases from V and 4 bases from J, the junction contained 4 bases not matched to a gene. This CDR3 spans 13 amino acids. In DNA form, the CDR3 reads TGTGCCAGTACGGGACAGGGTATCACTGAAGCTTTCTTT. Translated, it gives CASTGQGITEAFF.

The J gene is TRBJ1-4, the V gene TRBV2, with D perhaps matching TRBD1 (6 bases). Per the germline V gene, CDR1 is SNHLY and CDR2 is FYNNEI. The germline V and J ends were trimmed by 7 bases and 8 bases, with 20 bases remaining between them. The CDR3 has 15 residues. CDR3 DNA: TGTGCCAGCACTGAGCTAGGGACATCGGGGGAAAAACTGTTTTTT. Its translation is CASTELGTSGEKLFF. Supplemented by reference TRBV2 and TRBJ1-4, the full variable domain reads EPEVTQTPSHQVTQMGQEVILRCVPISNHLYFYWYRQILGQKVEFLVSFYNNEISEKSEIFDDQFSVERPDGSNFTLKIRSTKLEDSAMYFCASTELGTSGEKLFFGSGTQLSVL.

V gene TRBV4-1 combines with J gene TRBJ2-7, with D perhaps TRBD2 (5 bases). This CDR3 spans 13 amino acids. Trimming pared 3 bases from V and 4 bases from J, leaving 10 bases between. The germline gives CDR1 MGHRA, CDR2 YSYEKL. CDR3 bases: TGCGCCAGCAGCCACCCTGGACTTTACGAGCAGTACTTC. Encoded protein: CASSHPGLYEQYF.

The chain is built from TRBV27 and TRBJ1-1, with a weak D call TRBD1 (5 bases). CDR1 and CDR2 from the germline V gene are MNHEY and SMNVEV (reference sequence). V was trimmed by 3 bases and J by 1 base, leaving 9 bases between them. The CDR3 contains 14 residues. CDR3 sequence reads: CASSFGGENTEAFF. The DNA of the CDR3 is TGTGCCAGCAGTTTTGGAGGGGAGAACACTGAAGCTTTCTTT.

The J gene is TRBJ2-1, the V gene TRBV20-1; D gene unclear. Between the trimmed V and J ends, which lost 3 bases and 4 bases, there was a span of 4 bases. CDR3 length: 11 residues. The germline V gene encodes CDR1 DFQATT and CDR2 SNEGSKA (reference sequence). For the CDR3, the DNA is TGCAGTGCTAGCCGGTACAATGAGCAGTTCTTC. Amino acid sequence: CSASRYNEQFF.

V gene TRBV4-3 combines with J gene TRBJ2-3; D is unclear. Germline values: CDR1 LGHNA, CDR2 YSLEER. The CDR3 is made up of 16 amino acids. V was cut by 0 bases and J by 0 bases, with 10 bases left in between. The DNA for the CDR3 is TGCGCCAGCAGCCAAGATAGCATGCAGAGCACAGATACGCAGTATTTT. It specifies CASSQDSMQSTDTQYF.

V usage is TRBV2 and J usage is TRBJ1-1, with 8 nucleotides matching TRBD1. The germline V gene encodes CDR1 SNHLY and CDR2 FYNNEI. Trimming removed 8 bases from V and 4 bases from J; junction bases left unmatched: 9. There are 14 residues in the CDR3. The CDR3 sequence: CASGGQGGSTEAFF. The DNA for the CDR3 is TGTGCCAGCGGCGGACAGGGAGGCAGCACTGAAGCTTTCTTT.

The chain employs TRBV5-4 and TRBJ1-2; no firm D call. V was shortened by 4 bases and J by 3 bases, with 22 bases between the two germline ends. Germline V lookup: CDR1 SGHNT, CDR2 YYREEE (reference sequence). The CDR3 is made up of 17 amino acids. CDR3 sequence: CASSPLSPSASDYGYTF. Here the CDR3 DNA reads TGTGCCAGCAGCCCCCTATCCCCGTCTGCCAGCGACTATGGCTACACCTTC.

The chain links TRBV6-6 to TRBJ1-4, with D unclear. The V gene's germline CDR1 is MNHNY and CDR2 SVGAGI (reference sequence). Trimming pared 1 base from V and 5 bases from J, leaving 8 bases between. CDR3 length equals 14 residues. The CDR3 nucleotides read TGTGCCAGCAGTTACTTAGCGGTCAATGAAAAACTGTTTTTT. Translation: CASSYLAVNEKLFF.

This chain joins TRBV19 and TRBJ1-2; D is undetermined. The CDR3 length is 13 residues. V was shortened by 3 bases and J by 5 bases, with 10 bases between the two germline ends. Germline CDR1 LNHDA, CDR2 SQIVND (reference sequence). The DNA of the CDR3 is TGTGCCAGTAGTATGGAGGGCCTTTATGGCTACACCTTC. Encoded protein: CASSMEGLYGYTF.

The chain combines TRBV5-1 with TRBJ2-2; TRBD2 might be the D (5 bases). Trimming left V 3 bases short and J 4 bases short, with 13 bases between. CDR1 is SGHRS, CDR2 YFSETQ, per germline. This CDR3 is 15 amino acids long. CDR3 loop: CASSSGNTATGELFF. The CDR3 nucleotides are TGCGCCAGCAGCTCCGGGAACACGGCCACCGGGGAGCTGTTTTTT. The entire variable domain, with the rest obtained from reference TRBV5-1 and TRBJ2-2, is as follows: KAGVTQTPRYLIKTRGQQVTLSCSPISGHRSVSWYQQTPGQGLQFLFEYFSETQRNKGNFPGRFSGRQFSNSRSEMNVSTLELGDSALYLCASSSGNTATGELFFGEGSRLTVL.

This chain links TRBV28 with TRBJ2-7; D is uncertain. Germline V gives CDR1 MDHEN, CDR2 SYDVKM. V was pared by 3 bases and J by 3 bases, with 9 bases between. The CDR3 sequence is 13 residues long. The CDR3 reads CASSFGTVYEQYF. The CDR3 DNA sequence: TGTGCCAGCAGTTTTGGCACAGTCTACGAGCAGTACTTC.

The chain has TRBV28 and TRBJ2-7; TRBD2 aligns across 7 bases. The germline V gene encodes CDR1 MDHEN and CDR2 SYDVKM. Unmatched junction bases numbered 8, after V lost 6 bases and J lost 6 bases. This CDR3 comprises 13 residues. The CDR3 nucleotides are TGTGCCAGCAGCTCTAGCGGCCCCCTCGAGCAGTACTTC. Amino acid sequence: CASSSSGPLEQYF.